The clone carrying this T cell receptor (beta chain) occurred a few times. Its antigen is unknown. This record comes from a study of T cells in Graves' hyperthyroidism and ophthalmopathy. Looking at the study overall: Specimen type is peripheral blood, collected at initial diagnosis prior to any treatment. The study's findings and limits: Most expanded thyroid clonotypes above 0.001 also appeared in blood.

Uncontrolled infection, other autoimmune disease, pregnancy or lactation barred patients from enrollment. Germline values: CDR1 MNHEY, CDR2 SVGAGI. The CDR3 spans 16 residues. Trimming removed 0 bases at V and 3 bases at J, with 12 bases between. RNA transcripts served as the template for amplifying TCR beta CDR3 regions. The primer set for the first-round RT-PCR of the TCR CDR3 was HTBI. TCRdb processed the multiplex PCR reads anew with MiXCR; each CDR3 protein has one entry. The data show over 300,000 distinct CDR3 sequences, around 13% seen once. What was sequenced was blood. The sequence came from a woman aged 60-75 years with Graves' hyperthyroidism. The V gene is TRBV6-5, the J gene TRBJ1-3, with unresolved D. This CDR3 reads CASSYSTLVGGNTIYF. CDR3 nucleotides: TGTGCCAGCAGTTACTCTACCCTAGTTGGTGGAAACACCATATATTTT.